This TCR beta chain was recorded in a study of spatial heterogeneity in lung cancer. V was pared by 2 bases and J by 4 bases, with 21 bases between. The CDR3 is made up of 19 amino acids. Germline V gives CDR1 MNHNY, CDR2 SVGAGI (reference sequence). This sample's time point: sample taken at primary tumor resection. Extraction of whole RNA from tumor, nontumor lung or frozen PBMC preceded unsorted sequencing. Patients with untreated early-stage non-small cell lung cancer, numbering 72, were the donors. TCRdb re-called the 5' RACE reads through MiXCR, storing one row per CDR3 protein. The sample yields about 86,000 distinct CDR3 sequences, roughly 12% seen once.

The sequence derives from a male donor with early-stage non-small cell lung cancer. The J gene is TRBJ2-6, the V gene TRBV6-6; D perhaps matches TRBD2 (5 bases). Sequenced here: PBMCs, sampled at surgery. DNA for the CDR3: TGTGCCAGCAGTTACGGAGGTGTAAACGGGCTGCGAGGGGCCAACGTCCTGACTTTC. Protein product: CASSYGGVNGLRGANVLTF.